This T cell receptor beta chain was profiled in a study of beta chain features in type 1 diabetes. Study results and limitations: The question left open here concerned HLA type influencing TCRB rearrangement. The study found moderately but significantly shorter TCRB CDR3s in all four CD4+ subsets of Type 1 diabetes patients. Equally in patients and controls, shorter templates might have been favored by PCR.

The sequenced template was cDNA made from the entire isolated RNA. Profiling relied on immunoSEQ multiplex PCR, and the TCRdb table lists in-frame clones only, not all of them. The table has 200,000 to 300,000 clones, roughly 11% seen once; the top ten hold approximately 0.017%. Trimming shortened V by 8 bases and J by 2 bases, and 16 bases separated the two germline ends. Per the germline V gene, CDR1 is SGHAT and CDR2 is FQNNGV. The CDR3 covers 15 residues. To note about this clone: No antigen is known for it.

The receptor comes from a man aged 25-45 years with type 1 diabetes. This sequence joins TRBV11-2 and TRBJ2-1; maybe TRBD2 (6 bases). Sample: naive CD4+ T cells from blood. The CDR3 loop is CASGGLRGPYNEQFF. DNA for the CDR3: TGTGCCAGCGGGGGGTTGCGCGGCCCCTACAATGAGCAGTTCTTC.